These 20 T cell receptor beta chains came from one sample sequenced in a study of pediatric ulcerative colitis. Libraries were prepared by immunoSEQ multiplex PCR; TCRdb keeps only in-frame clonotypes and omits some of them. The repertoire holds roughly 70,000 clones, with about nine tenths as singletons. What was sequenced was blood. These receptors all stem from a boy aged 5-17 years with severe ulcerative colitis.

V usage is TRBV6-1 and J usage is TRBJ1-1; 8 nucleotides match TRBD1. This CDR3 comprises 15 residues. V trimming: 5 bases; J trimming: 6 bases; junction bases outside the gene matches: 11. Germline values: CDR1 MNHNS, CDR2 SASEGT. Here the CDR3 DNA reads TGTGCCAGCAGTAAACAGGGGGTCCAACACTCTGAAGCTTTCTTT. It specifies CASSKQGVQHSEAFF.

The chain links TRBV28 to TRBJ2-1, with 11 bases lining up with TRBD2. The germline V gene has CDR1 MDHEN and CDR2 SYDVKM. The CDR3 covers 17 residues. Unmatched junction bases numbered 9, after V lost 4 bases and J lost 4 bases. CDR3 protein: CASSSLVAGGGYNEQFF. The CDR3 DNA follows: TGTGCCAGCAGTTCCCTCGTAGCGGGAGGGGGGTACAATGAGCAGTTCTTC.

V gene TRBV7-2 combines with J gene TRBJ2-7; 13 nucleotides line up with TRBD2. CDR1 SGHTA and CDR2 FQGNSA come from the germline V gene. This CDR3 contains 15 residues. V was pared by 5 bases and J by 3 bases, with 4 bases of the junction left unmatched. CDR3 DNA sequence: TGTGCCAGCAGCCCTGGACTAGCGGGAGACTACGAGCAGTACTTC. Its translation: CASSPGLAGDYEQYF. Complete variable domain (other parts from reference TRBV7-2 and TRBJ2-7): GAGVSQSPSNKVTEKGKDVELRCDPISGHTALYWYRQSLGQGLEFLIYFQGNSAPDKSGLPSDRFSAERTGGSVSTLTIQRTQQEDSAVYLCASSPGLAGDYEQYFGPGTRLTVT.

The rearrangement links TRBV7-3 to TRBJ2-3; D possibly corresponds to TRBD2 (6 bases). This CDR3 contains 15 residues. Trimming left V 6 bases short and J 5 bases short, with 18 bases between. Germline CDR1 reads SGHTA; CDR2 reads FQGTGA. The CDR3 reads CASSWGRDFRDTQYF. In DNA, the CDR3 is TGTGCCAGCAGTTGGGGCAGGGACTTCCGAGATACGCAGTATTTT. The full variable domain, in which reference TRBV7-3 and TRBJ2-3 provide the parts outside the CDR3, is GAGVSQTPSNKVTEKGKYVELRCDPISGHTALYWYRQSLGQGPEFLIYFQGTGAADDSGLPNDRFFAVRPEGSVSTLKIQRTERGDSAVYLCASSWGRDFRDTQYFGPGTRLTVL.

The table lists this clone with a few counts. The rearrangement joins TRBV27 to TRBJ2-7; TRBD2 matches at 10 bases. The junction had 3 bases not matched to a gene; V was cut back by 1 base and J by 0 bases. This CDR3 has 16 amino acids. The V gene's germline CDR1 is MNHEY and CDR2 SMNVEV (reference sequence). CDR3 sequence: CASSLYTSGTSYEQYF. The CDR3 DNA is TGTGCCAGCAGTTTATACACTAGCGGGACCTCCTACGAGCAGTACTTC.

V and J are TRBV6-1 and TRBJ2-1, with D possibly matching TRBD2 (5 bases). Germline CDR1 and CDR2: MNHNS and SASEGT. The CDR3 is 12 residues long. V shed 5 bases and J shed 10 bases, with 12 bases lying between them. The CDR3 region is CASSSPGLEQFF. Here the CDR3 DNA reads TGTGCCAGCAGTAGCCCCGGACTGGAGCAGTTCTTC.

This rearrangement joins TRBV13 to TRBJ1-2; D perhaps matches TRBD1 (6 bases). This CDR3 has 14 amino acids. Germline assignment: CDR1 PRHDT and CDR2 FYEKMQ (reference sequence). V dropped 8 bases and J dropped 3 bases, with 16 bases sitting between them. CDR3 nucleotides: TGTGCCAGCGAGAAACAGGGTGGAGACTATGGCTACACCTTC. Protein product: CASEKQGGDYGYTF.

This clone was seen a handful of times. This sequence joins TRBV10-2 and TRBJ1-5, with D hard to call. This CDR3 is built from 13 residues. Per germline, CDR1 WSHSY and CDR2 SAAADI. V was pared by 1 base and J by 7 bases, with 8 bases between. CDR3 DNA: TGCGCCAGCAGTGAGTTGGCCGGACAGCCCCAGCATTTT. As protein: CASSELAGQPQHF.

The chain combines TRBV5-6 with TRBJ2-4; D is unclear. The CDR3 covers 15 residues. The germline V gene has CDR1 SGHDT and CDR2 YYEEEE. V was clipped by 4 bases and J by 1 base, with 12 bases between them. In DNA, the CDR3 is TGTGCCAGCAGCCCCGGGTTTGTCGCCAAAAACATTCAGTACTTC. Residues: CASSPGFVAKNIQYF.

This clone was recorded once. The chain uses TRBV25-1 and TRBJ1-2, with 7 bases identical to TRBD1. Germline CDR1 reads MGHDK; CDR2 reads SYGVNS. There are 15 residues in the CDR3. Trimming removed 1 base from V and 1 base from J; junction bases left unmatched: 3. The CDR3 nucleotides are TGTGCCAGCAGTGAATCTGGGGACAGTAACTATGGCTACACCTTC. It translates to CASSESGDSNYGYTF.

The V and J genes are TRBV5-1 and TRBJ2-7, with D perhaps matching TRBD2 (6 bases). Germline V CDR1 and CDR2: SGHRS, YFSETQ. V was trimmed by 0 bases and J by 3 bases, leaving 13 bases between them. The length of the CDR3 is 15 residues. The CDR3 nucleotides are TGCGCCAGCAGCTTGGTTGCAGGGAGGCTCTACGAGCAGTACTTC. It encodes CASSLVAGRLYEQYF.

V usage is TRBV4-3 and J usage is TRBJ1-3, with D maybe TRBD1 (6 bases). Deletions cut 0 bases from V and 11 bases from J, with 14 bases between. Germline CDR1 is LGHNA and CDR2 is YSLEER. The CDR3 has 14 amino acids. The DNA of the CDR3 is TGCGCCAGCAGCCAAGACTGGGACATCTTCCCCATATATTTT. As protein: CASSQDWDIFPIYF.

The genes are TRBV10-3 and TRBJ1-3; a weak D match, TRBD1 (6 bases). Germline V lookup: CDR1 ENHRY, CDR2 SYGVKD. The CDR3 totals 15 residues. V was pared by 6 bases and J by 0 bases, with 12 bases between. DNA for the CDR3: TGTGCCATCAGGGACAGCGGAAGCTCTGGAAACACCATATATTTT. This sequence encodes CAIRDSGSSGNTIYF.

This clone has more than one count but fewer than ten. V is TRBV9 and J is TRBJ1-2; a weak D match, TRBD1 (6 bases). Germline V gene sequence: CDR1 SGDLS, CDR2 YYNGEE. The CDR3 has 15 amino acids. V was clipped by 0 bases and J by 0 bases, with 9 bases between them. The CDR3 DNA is TGTGCCAGCAGCGTAGGGGCAGGGGCTAACTATGGCTACACCTTC. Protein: CASSVGAGANYGYTF.

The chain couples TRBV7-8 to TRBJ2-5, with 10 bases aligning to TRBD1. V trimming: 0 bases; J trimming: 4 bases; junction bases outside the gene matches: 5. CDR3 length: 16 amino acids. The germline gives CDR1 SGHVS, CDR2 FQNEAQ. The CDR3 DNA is TGTGCCAGCAGCTTAGCGACAGGGGGCGCGGGAGAGACCCAGTACTTC. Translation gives CASSLATGGAGETQYF.

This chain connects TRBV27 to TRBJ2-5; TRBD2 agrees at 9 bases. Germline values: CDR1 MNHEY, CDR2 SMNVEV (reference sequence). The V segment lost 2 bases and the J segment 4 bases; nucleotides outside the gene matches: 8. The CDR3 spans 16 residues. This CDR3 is CASSLRSSGVTETQYF. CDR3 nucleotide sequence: TGTGCCAGCAGTTTAAGGTCTAGCGGGGTTACAGAGACCCAGTACTTC.

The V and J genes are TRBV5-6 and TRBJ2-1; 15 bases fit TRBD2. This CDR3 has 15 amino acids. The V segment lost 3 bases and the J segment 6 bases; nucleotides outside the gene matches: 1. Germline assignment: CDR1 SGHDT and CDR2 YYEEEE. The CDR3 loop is CASSWGLAGGNEQFF. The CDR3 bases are TGTGCCAGCAGCTGGGGACTAGCGGGAGGCAATGAGCAGTTCTTC.

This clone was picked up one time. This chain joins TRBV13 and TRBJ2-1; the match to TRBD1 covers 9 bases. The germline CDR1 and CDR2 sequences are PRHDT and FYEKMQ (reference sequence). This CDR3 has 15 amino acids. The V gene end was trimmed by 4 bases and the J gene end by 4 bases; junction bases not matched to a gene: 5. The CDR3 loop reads CASSSGQGRYNEQFF. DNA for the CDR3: TGTGCCAGCAGCTCAGGACAGGGGCGATACAATGAGCAGTTCTTC.

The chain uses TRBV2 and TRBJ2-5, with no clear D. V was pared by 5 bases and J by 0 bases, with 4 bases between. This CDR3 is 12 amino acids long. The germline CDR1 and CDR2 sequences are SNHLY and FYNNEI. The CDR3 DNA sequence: TGTGCCAGCAGTCCAAACCAAGAGACCCAGTACTTC. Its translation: CASSPNQETQYF.

The CDR3 nucleotides read TGTGCCAGCAGTGATGCCCGGACAGGGATTAACTATGGCTACACCTTC. This gives the protein CASSDARTGINYGYTF. The chain combines TRBV25-1 with TRBJ1-2; TRBD1 matches 8 bases. There are 16 residues in the CDR3. In germline, CDR1 is MGHDK, CDR2 SYGVNS. J was trimmed by 1 base and V by 3 bases; bases with no gene match: 7.